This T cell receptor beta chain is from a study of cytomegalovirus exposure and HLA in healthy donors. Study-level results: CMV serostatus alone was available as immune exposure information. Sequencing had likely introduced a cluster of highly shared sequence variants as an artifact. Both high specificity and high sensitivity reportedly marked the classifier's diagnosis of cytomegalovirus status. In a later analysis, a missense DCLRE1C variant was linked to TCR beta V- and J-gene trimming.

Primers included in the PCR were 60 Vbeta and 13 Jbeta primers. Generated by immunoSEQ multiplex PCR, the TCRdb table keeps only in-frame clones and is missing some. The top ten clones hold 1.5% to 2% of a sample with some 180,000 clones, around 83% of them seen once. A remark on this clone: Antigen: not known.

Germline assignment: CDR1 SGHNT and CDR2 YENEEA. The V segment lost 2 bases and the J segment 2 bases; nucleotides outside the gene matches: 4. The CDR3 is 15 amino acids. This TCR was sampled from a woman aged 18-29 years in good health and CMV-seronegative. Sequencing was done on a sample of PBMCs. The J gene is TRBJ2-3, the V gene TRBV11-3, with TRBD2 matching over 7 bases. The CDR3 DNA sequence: TGTGCCAGCAGCTTAAGGGAGGGCCCCACAGATACGCAGTATTTT. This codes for CASSLREGPTDTQYF.